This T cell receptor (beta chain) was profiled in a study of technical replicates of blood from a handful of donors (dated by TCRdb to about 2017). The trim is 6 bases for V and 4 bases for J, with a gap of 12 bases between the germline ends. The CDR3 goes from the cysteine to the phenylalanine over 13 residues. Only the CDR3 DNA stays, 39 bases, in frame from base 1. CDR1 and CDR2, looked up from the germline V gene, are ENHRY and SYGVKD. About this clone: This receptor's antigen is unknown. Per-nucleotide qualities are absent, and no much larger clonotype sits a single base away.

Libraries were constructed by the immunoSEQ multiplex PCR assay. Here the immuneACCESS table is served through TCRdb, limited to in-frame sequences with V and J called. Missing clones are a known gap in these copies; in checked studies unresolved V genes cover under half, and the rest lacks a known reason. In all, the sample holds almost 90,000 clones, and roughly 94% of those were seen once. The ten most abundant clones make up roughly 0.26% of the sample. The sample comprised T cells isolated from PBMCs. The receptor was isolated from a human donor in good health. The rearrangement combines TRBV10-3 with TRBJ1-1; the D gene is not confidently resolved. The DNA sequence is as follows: TGTGCCATCAGAAATGAGGTTAGCACTGAAGCTTTCTTT. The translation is CAIRNEVSTEAFF.